Here is one T cell receptor (beta chain) with its context. Antigen unknown. Trimming removed 3 bases from V and 0 bases from J, with 6 bases in between. Per the germline V gene, CDR1 is MDHEN and CDR2 is SYDVKM. The CDR3 has 14 amino acids. This sample was included in a study of vaccination and CD4 T cells after COVID-19. Study details: Median time from COVID diagnosis to post-COVID sampling was over 85 days (35 to 161). Study-wide findings and caveats: In median terms, SARS-CoV-2-reactive clonotypes went from about 20 to 38, a nonsignificant rise.

Each CDR3 protein is one row after TCRdb ran MiXCR on the PCR reads. There are 30,000 to 40,000 distinct CDR3 sequences in the sample; about 34% occur only once, and 5.8% lies in the top ten. This sample's time point: late sampling 161 to 241 days after vaccination in a few convalescent patients. The chain recombines TRBV28 with TRBJ1-3, with D unresolved. The clonotype was recovered from a human donor who had recovered from COVID-19. Sequences were derived from CD4+ T cells from blood, sampled about 7 months after SARS-CoV-2 vaccination. The CDR3 sequence is CASSFERSGNTIYF. The CDR3, as DNA: TGTGCCAGCAGTTTCGAACGCTCTGGAAACACCATATATTTT.